One T cell receptor (beta chain) is described in this entry. What this receptor recognizes is not known. No clone much larger than this one lies a single base away; base qualities are absent. This sample stems from a study of T cell responses to AZD1222 COVID-19 vaccine (dated by TCRdb to the early 2020s). The study in broad terms: Because spike-specific TCR depth and breadth did not differ between the two schedules, AZD1222 recipients who got a second dose at roughly 4 weeks were pooled with those who got a second dose at roughly 12 weeks. TCR sequencing covered fewer than 250 trial participants: approximately 200 given two doses of AZD1222 and 26 given two doses of MenACWY control vaccine. Trial participants were enrolled into age subgroups of 18-55, 56-69 and 70-plus years, which contained about 150, 27 and 61 TCR-sequenced participants, respectively.

Points the paper makes about the study in general: Conclusions about previously exposed vaccinees are limited, since just five or six AZD1222 recipients were seropositive for SARS-CoV-2 at baseline. After two AZD1222 doses, spike-specific TCR breadth and depth were significantly higher than at day 0 and than in MenACWY recipients. Most participants were white British and females outnumbered males, and the authors suggested that clonal diversity may have been underestimated. Reportedly, close to half of the unique spike-specific TCRs recognized epitopes lying outside the regions that are mutated in the B.1.351 and B.1.1.7 variants. In the small 56-69-year group, the increase in depth fell short of significance, most likely because of low power. Because no day 14 peak-response samples were available, the repertoires could be characterized only after the peak T cell response. The whole spike protein was spanned by vaccine-associated CD4 TCRs, and dominant responses were seen in regions 160-218 and 743-854.

In light of the paper, this sample's time point label describes: baseline before first vaccination. Vaccinee samples came from UK trials COV001 and COV002, including a single-blind randomized controlled phase 2/3 trial of AZD1222 (ChAdOx1 nCoV-19) in healthy adults. For TCRbeta chain sequencing, PBMC samples from trial participants were taken at day 0 and at day 28 after the second dose. The CDR3 regions of human TCRbeta chains were analyzed by immunosequencing. The original methods were these. TCRs in the repertoires were matched against a reference library of SARS-CoV-2-specific TCRs that had been generated with the MIRA antigen-specificity platform. Breadth was defined as the fraction of unique TCRs that were SARS-CoV-2-associated. Depth was defined as the fraction of total T cells that were SARS-CoV-2-associated. Using the MIRA data, every spike-specific TCR was mapped to the spike region that the TCR reacted to and assigned to either a CD4 or a CD8 class. Log10-transformed breadth and depth values were compared by one-way ANOVA with Sidak's multiple comparisons tests. TCRdb provides this immuneACCESS table in a form limited to in-frame rearrangements. Some clones are lacking; in checked studies, under half of them reflect an unresolved V gene, and why the rest are absent is not known. V and J calls and clone size come straight from that table; D and trimming were deduced from the DNA. This sample holds 150,000 or so clones; 90% to 95% were observed only once. The ten largest clonotypes hold around 5.4% of the sample.

This TCR came from an adult in good health. The sequences come from peripheral blood, collected on day 0 of AZD1222 vaccination.

The CDR3 protein: CATSDFPRAGKQFF. The nucleotide sequence is TGTGCCACCAGTGATTTTCCCCGGGCGGGAAAGCAGTTCTTC. The V and J genes are TRBV24-1 and TRBJ2-1, with a weak D call of TRBD2 (6 bases match). V was cut back by 1 base and J by 11 bases, leaving a gap of 14 bases between them. The CDR3 measures 14 amino acids from cysteine to phenylalanine. The entry retains the CDR3 DNA only, 42 bases that are in frame from base 1. The germline V gene yields KGHDR for CDR1 and SFDVKD for CDR2.